The clone carrying this T cell receptor (beta chain) was counted ten times or more. What it binds is unknown. These data are taken from a study of T-cell memory formation after mild COVID-19. Points from the study as a whole: Clones shrinking from day 15 to 85 showed even CD4/CD8 mixes; later expanders tilted CD4+. CD8+ contracting clones occupied EMRA, while CD4+ ones occupied mainly CM and EM.

TCRdb reprocessed the 5' RACE reads with MiXCR, giving one entry per CDR3 protein. The sample contains under 300,000 distinct CDR3 sequences, less than 20% of which appear only once. The CDR3 has 13 residues. Looked up from germline, CDR1 is LGHDT and CDR2 is YNNKEL (reference sequence). V lost 7 bases to trimming and J lost 2 bases, with 11 bases between them. The sequence was collected from a man younger than 30 who had mild COVID-19 (a few samples of this study predate the infection). Cell type and time point are not known. The specimen was PBMCs or a T cell subset sorted from them (not recorded which). V and J are TRBV3-1 and TRBJ2-5, with D perhaps being TRBD1 or TRBD2 (5 bases each). The CDR3 nucleotides read TGTGCCAGCACCCTCGGGGCTCAAGAGACCCAGTACTTC. The encoded protein is CASTLGAQETQYF.